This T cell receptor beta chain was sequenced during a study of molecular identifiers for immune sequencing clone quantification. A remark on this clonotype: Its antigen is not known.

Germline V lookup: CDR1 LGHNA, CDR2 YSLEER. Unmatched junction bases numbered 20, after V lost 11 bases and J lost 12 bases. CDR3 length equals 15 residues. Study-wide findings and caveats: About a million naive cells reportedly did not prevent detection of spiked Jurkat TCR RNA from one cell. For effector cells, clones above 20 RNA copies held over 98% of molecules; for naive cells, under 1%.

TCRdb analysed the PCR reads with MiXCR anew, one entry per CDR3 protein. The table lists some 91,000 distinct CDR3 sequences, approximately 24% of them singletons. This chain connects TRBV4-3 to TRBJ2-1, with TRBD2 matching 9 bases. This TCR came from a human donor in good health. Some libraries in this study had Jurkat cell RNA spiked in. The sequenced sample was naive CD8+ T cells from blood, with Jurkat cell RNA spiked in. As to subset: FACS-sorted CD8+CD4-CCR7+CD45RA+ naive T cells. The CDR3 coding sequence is TGCGCCCGCCGCCAAGATGCGGGACTAGCCGATGCGCAGTTCTTC. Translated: CARRQDAGLADAQFF.